This passage covers 4 T cell receptor beta chains from one sample sequenced in a study of blood T cell repertoires in COVID-19. Only in-frame clones appear in the TCRdb table, and some are missing; sequencing was by immunoSEQ multiplex PCR. This table holds about 400,000 clones, about 85% found once. Material for sequencing was PBMCs or T cells enriched from blood (not recorded which). The receptors originated from a woman between 18 and 29 years old with acute COVID-19.

This clone was picked up a small number of times. The genes are TRBV7-9 and TRBJ2-1; 11 nucleotides agree with TRBD2. CDR3 length: 19 residues. Germline V gives CDR1 SEHNR, CDR2 FQNEAQ (reference sequence). V shed 1 base, J shed 0 bases, and the junction held 8 bases outside the gene matches. CDR3 in amino acids: CASSLGLAGGPASYNEQFF. The CDR3 DNA follows: TGTGCCAGCAGCTTAGGGCTAGCGGGGGGCCCTGCCTCCTACAATGAGCAGTTCTTC. Complete variable domain (other parts from reference TRBV7-9 and TRBJ2-1): DTGVSQNPRHKITKRGQNVTFRCDPISEHNRLYWYRQTLGQGPEFLTYFQNEAQLEKSRLLSDRFSAERPKGSFSTLEIQRTEQGDSAMYLCASSLGLAGGPASYNEQFFGPGTRLTVL.

The chain is built from TRBV10-2 and TRBJ2-1, with 12 bases fitting TRBD2. The CDR3 runs to 15 residues. Germline CDR1 and CDR2: WSHSY and SAAADI. V shed 6 bases and J 5 bases; nucleotides not matched to a gene: 5. Here the CDR3 DNA reads TGCGCCAGCAGCCAGACTAGCGGGAGAGACAATGAGCAGTTCTTC. It codes for CASSQTSGRDNEQFF.

This clone was seen once. This chain connects TRBV9 to TRBJ2-3, with TRBD2 identical over 8 bases. Germline values: CDR1 SGDLS, CDR2 YYNGEE. This CDR3 is 18 amino acids long. V dropped 0 bases and J dropped 0; count of bases not matched to a gene: 9. CDR3 loop: CASSVDTGGALSTDTQYF. Here the CDR3 DNA reads TGTGCCAGCAGCGTAGATACCGGGGGGGCTCTCAGCACAGATACGCAGTATTTT.

This chain links TRBV3-1 (or the pseudogene TRBV3-2) with TRBJ2-1; 9 bases agree with TRBD2. This CDR3 has 16 amino acids. V lost 4 bases, J lost 4 bases, and 8 bases stayed unmatched. Germline CDR1 reads LGHDT; CDR2 reads YNNKEL (reference sequence). CDR3 region: CASSPYTSGPYNEQFF. The CDR3 DNA follows: TGTGCCAGCAGCCCGTATACTAGCGGGCCTTACAATGAGCAGTTCTTC.